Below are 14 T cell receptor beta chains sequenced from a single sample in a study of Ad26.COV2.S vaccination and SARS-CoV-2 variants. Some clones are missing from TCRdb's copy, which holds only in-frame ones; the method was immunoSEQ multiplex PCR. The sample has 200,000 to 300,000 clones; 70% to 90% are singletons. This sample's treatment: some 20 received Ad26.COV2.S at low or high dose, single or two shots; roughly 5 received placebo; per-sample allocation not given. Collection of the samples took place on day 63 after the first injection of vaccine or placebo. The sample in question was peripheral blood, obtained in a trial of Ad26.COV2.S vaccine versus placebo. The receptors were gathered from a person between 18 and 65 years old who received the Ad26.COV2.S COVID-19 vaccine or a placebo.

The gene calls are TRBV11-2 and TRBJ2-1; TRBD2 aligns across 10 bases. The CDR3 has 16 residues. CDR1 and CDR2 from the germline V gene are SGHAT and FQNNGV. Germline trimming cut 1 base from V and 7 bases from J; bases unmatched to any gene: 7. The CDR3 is CASSLGMGLARNEQFF. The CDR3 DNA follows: TGTGCCAGCAGCTTAGGGATGGGACTAGCGAGGAATGAGCAGTTCTTC.

CDR3 sequence reads: CASSQGTGEQFF. The CDR3 nucleotides are TGTGCCAGCAGTCAGGGAACAGGTGAGCAGTTCTTC. The chain couples TRBV7-3 to TRBJ2-1; a weak D match, TRBD1 (5 bases). Germline-derived CDR1 and CDR2 are SGHTA and FQGTGA. V gave up 6 bases and J gave up 9 bases, with 12 bases separating them. The CDR3 is 12 residues long.

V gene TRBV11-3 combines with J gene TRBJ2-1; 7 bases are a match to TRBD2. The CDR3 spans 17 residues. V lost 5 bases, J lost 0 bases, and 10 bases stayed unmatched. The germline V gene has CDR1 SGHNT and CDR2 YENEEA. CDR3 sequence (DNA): TGTGCCAGCAGCCGTAGTGGCGGGGGTAGCTCCTACAATGAGCAGTTCTTC. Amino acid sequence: CASSRSGGGSSYNEQFF.

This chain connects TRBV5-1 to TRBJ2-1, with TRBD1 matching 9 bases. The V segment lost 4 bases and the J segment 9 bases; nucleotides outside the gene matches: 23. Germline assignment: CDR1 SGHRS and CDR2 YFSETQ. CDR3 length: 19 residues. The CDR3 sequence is CASSLTLRIRDRVPGEQFF. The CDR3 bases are TGCGCCAGCAGCCTAACTCTGCGTATCCGGGACAGGGTCCCCGGTGAGCAGTTCTTC.

In DNA form, the CDR3 reads TGTGCCAGCAGCCAAGGGTCCCTTTACGAGCAGTACGTC. Translated, it gives CASSQGSLYEQYV. V and J are TRBV5-6 and TRBJ2-7; no clear D gene. V was pared by 4 bases and J by 4 bases, with 12 bases between. Germline CDR1 reads SGHDT; CDR2 reads YYEEEE. This CDR3 contains 13 residues.

CDR3: CASSLATVGNTIYF. CDR3 nucleotides: TGCGCCAGCAGCTTGGCGACAGTAGGAAACACCATATATTTT. The V call is TRBV5-1, the J call TRBJ1-3; D is perhaps TRBD1 (5 bases). V lost 0 bases and J 4 bases, leaving 8 bases between the germline ends. The CDR3 totals 14 residues. The germline CDR1 and CDR2 sequences are SGHRS and YFSETQ.

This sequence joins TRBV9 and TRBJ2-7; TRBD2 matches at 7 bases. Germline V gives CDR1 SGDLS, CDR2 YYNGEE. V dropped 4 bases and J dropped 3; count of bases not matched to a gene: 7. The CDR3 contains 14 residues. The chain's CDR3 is CASSPYSGDYEQYF. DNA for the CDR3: TGTGCCAGCAGCCCCTACAGCGGGGACTACGAGCAGTACTTC.

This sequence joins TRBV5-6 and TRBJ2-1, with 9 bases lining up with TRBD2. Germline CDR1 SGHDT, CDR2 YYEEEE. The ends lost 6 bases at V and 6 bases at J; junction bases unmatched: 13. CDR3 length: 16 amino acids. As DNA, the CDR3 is TGTGCCAGCAACGCGGGGGGGCAAAGGAGTGGCAATGAGCAGTTCTTC. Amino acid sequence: CASNAGGQRSGNEQFF.

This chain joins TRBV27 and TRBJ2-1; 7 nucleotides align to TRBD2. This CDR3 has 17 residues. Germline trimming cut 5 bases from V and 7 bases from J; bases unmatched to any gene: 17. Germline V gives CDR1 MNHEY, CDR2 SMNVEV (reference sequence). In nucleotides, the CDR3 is TGTGCCAGCAGTCTGCTCCCAGCGGGGCTGGGGGTTAATGAGCAGTTCTTC. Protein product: CASSLLPAGLGVNEQFF.

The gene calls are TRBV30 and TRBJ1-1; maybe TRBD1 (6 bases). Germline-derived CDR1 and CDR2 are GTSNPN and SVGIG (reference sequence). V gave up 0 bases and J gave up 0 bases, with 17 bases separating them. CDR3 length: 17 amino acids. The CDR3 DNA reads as TGTGCCTGGAGTGTACTGCAGGGGCGGACGGTGAACACTGAAGCTTTCTTT. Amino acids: CAWSVLQGRTVNTEAFF.

CDR3 loop: CASSRSGTDYNEQFF. The CDR3 DNA sequence: TGTGCCAGCAGTCGTAGCGGGACGGACTACAATGAGCAGTTCTTC. V is TRBV7-2 and J is TRBJ2-1; 8 bases map to TRBD2. J lost 3 bases, V lost 6 bases, and 7 bases had no gene match. In germline, CDR1 is SGHTA, CDR2 FQGNSA. CDR3 length equals 15 residues.

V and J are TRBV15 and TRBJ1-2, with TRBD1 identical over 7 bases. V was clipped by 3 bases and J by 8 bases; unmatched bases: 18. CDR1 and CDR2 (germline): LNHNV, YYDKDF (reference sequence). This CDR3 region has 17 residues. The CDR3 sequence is CATSSPGHKRGQGGYTF. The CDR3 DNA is TGTGCCACCAGCAGTCCAGGGCATAAGAGGGGGCAAGGAGGCTACACCTTC. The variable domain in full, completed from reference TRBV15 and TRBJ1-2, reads DAMVIQNPRYQVTQFGKPVTLSCSQTLNHNVMYWYQQKSSQAPKLLFHYYDKDFNNEADTPDNFQSRRPNTSFCFLDIRSPGLGDTAMYLCATSSPGHKRGQGGYTFGSGTRLTVV.

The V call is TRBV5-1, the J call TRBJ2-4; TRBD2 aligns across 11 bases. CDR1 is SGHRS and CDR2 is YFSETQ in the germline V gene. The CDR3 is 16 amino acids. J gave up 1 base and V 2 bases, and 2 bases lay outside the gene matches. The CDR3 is CASSFTSGSAKNIQYF. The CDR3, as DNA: TGCGCCAGCAGCTTCACTAGCGGGAGTGCCAAAAACATTCAGTACTTC.

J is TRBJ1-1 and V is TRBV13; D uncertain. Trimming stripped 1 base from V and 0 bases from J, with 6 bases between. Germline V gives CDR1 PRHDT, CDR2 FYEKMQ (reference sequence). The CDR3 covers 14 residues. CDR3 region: CASSLAPLNTEAFF. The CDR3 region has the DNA TGTGCCAGCAGCTTAGCCCCTTTGAACACTGAAGCTTTCTTT.